Following are 4 T cell receptor beta chains from one sample sequenced in a study of siplizumab effects on memory and regulatory T cells (dated by TCRdb to about 2019). The library was produced with the immunoSEQ multiplex PCR assay. This is the immuneACCESS table as TCRdb keeps it, with only in-frame sequences that have V and J called. A part of the clones is gone; compared with another copy, unresolved V genes explain less than half, and the rest is unexplained. The sample records roughly 100,000 clones, 92% of which are singletons. The biggest ten clones account for about 11% of the sample. The sequencing input was non-Treg CD4+ T cells sorted from blood. What this sample's cell subset or site label stands for: FACS-sorted unstimulated CD4+ non-regulatory T cells. These receptors were taken from a human donor in good health.

The genes are TRBV6-5 and TRBJ1-1, with D possibly TRBD1 on 5 matching bases. V lost 10 bases and J 4 bases, leaving 22 bases between the germline ends. Germline V gives CDR1 MNHEY, CDR2 SVGAGI. This CDR3 is 15 amino acids long. DNA of the CDR3: TGTGCCACCTACGGGGGGGAGGGCATAGGCACTGAAGCTTTCTTT. This gives the protein CATYGGEGIGTEAFF.

The chain combines TRBV7-8 with TRBJ2-2; TRBD2 agrees at 7 bases. In germline, CDR1 is SGHVS, CDR2 FQNEAQ. V lost 5 bases and J lost 7; bases outside the gene matches: 10. The CDR3 length is 15 residues. This CDR3 is CASSPGEGGYGELFF. CDR3 DNA sequence: TGTGCCAGCAGCCCGGGGGAGGGAGGGTACGGGGAGCTGTTTTTT.

V gene TRBV5-1 combines with J gene TRBJ2-2; a weak D match, TRBD2 (6 bases). Germline V CDR1 and CDR2: SGHRS, YFSETQ. V lost 3 bases to trimming and J lost 1 base, with 10 bases between them. This CDR3 region has 15 residues. The CDR3 is CASSSVSGNTGELFF. In DNA form, the CDR3 reads TGCGCCAGCAGCTCAGTTAGCGGGAACACCGGGGAGCTGTTTTTT.

The chain couples TRBV27 to TRBJ2-6, with TRBD2 identical over 12 bases. CDR3 size: 19 residues. V lost 5 bases and J lost 4; bases outside the gene matches: 12. From germline, CDR1 is MNHEY and CDR2 SMNVEV (reference sequence). In DNA, the CDR3 is TGTGCCAGCAGTCCGCGACTAGCGGGAGACCTTTGGGGGGCCAACGTCCTGACTTTC. Protein sequence: CASSPRLAGDLWGANVLTF.